The 2 T cell receptor beta chains presented below share a single source sample, sequenced in a study of T cell repertoires in aging, cancer and after chemotherapy (dated by TCRdb to between 2019 and 2020). TCR beta rearrangements were amplified from genomic DNA isolated from peripheral blood, not from sorted cells or RNA. The instrument given in TCRdb is Illumina MiSeq. Multiplex touch-down PCR with a mixed TRB-A/B primer pool was used to amplify rearranged TRB sequences covering the V, D and J segments. TCRdb reworked the public reads: Q25 trimming with fastp, MiXCR clone assembly, productive beta chains retained. One record per CDR3 amino acid sequence lists the most common genes and DNA. This sample comprises approximately 8,600 distinct CDR3 sequences, 20% to 25% of them detected only once. 2.8% of the sample goes to the ten largest clones. Sequenced material: blood. The receptors originated from a human donor with a blood cancer.

By sample share, this clonotype is medium-sized (0.01 to 0.1%). The rearrangement links TRBV19 to TRBJ1-2; a weak D match, TRBD1 (5 bases). Trimming took off 7 bases at V and 0 bases at J, with 12 bases between the two ends. The CDR3 runs 14 residues. Germline V gene data show CDR1 as LNHDA and CDR2 as SQIVND (reference sequence). The CDR3 spells CASTRAGTNYGYTF. The CDR3 nucleotides are TGTGCCAGTACCAGGGCAGGGACTAACTATGGCTACACCTTC.

The chain has TRBV14 and TRBJ2-3, with D possibly TRBD2 on 6 matching bases. CDR1 is SGHDN, CDR2 FVKESK, per germline. This CDR3 is built from 15 residues. Trimming stripped 0 bases from V and 11 bases from J, with 18 bases between. The CDR3 is CASSQDRGLPSVQYF. For the CDR3, the DNA is TGTGCCAGCAGCCAAGATCGGGGACTTCCTTCGGTGCAGTATTTT.